This T cell receptor beta chain comes out of a study of beta chain features in type 1 diabetes (dated by TCRdb to 2016 to 2019). With regard to the full study: No differences in mean age, gender distribution, total cell number or subset yield were found between patients and healthy donors. In the study, TCRB repertoires of sorted circulating CD4+ T cell subsets from recently diagnosed type 1 diabetes patients were compared with those of matched healthy donors. A total of 85 million to 140 million sorted cells were examined across all samples, and a strong correlation was observed between cell number per subset and RNA yield. Naive and central memory subsets were obtained from all 30 or so donors, but regulatory and stem cell-like memory subsets were isolated from only 8 patients and about 8 healthy donors. Broader findings and caveats from the paper: At VDJ recombination sites, patients with type 1 diabetes made fewer insertions and deleted more nucleotides, a pattern implying thymic rearrangement abnormalities. Because cDNA was sequenced instead of genomic DNA, highly expressing activated cells could be over-represented, though the groups showed no difference in activation or CD3 levels. Only small numbers of individuals were included in the HLA sub-analyses, which left unresolved whether HLA type had any influence on TCRB rearrangement. Naive, central memory and regulatory TCRB repertoires appeared to be more similar among patients than among healthy donors. PCR might favor shorter templates, but patient and control samples were amplified and corrected together, so any skew would affect both groups equally. Type 1 diabetes patients showed a moderate but significant shortening of TCRB CDR3 length in all four CD4+ subsets.

Points on this clone: No cognate antigen has been identified for it. No base qualities exist here, and no much larger clone lies one base off it.

All of the isolated RNA was reverse transcribed with the High Capacity cDNA Reverse Transcription Kit, so expressed TCRB transcripts were sequenced. Deep immunoSEQ sequencing was performed on naive, central memory and regulatory T cell samples, with an average of roughly 3.3 million total reads per sample. Sorted cells were lysed in RLT buffer, and RNA was extracted using DNase-treated RNeasy Micro or Mini kits according to cell number. To prevent cross-contamination, each cell subset was processed individually, whereas patient and healthy donor samples were processed jointly. TCRB sequences were amplified from cDNA with the immunoSEQ multiplex PCR, producing 87-bp fragments spanning the CDR3 region. Sequencing of the amplicons was done on the Illumina HiSeq platform. In the source study's methods: PCR bias was computationally corrected using synthetic template baselines, reads within Hamming distance 2 were collapsed, and singletons that could not be merged were discarded. Reads were aligned against IMGT to assign V, D and J genes, CDR3 length and insertions or deletions at six rearrangement sites. Clonotype counts were normalized to sorted cell number within each subset before computing true diversity and Gini coefficients with the tcR R package. The overlap coefficient, calculated on TCRB nucleotide sequences, was used to measure repertoire sharing. Drawn from immuneACCESS, this table holds only the in-frame rearrangements with V and J called that TCRdb kept. Clones are partly lost; checked studies trace under half to an unresolved V gene and leave the rest unexplained. V, J and clone size are those of that table, while D and trimming were read from the DNA. The sample profile shows 55,000 to 80,000 clones; about 50% of them were found once. The top ten clonotypes cover 0.55% to 0.8% of the sample.

The CDR1 and CDR2 encoded by the germline V gene (reference sequence) are SGHKS and YYEKEE. The CDR3, from cysteine to phenylalanine, totals 15 residues. CDR3 DNA only is kept here, 45 bases in frame from base 1. V is cut by 5 bases and J by 1 base, and the space between the germline ends is 12 bases. A single peripheral blood draw of around 0.11 L on average was collected from each donor into heparinised tubes. Using a panel that included CD45RO, CCR7, CD25, CD127, CD95 and CD27, naive, central memory, regulatory and stem cell-like memory CD4+ T cells were sorted on a BD FACSAria II. Every sorted population had a purity above 95%. PBMCs were isolated right away by Lymphoprep density gradient centrifugation and were stained directly, without culture. Samples were stained and sorted in pairs, with one healthy donor and one patient per experiment, so that batch effects were minimized.

This clonotype was sampled from a young man with type 1 diabetes. The V gene is TRBV5-5 and the J gene is TRBJ2-2; TRBD2 is perhaps the D gene, given 5 matching bases. Sequenced sample: central memory CD4+ T cells from blood. The CDR3 reads CASRRGGLNTGELFF. The DNA is TGTGCCAGCAGGCGAGGCGGGCTGAACACCGGGGAGCTGTTTTTT.